This T cell receptor beta chain was found in a study of identical twins. Study-level findings and limits: Modelling underestimated the level of out-of-frame TCR alpha sharing observed in monozygotic twins.

This CDR3 is 13 amino acids long. The ends lost 8 bases at V and 4 bases at J; junction bases unmatched: 6. Germline-derived CDR1 and CDR2 are MNHEY and SVGEGT. As to this clonotype: Its antigen is not identified.

One entry per CDR3 protein, called by TCRdb with MiXCR from the 5' RACE reads. The table has 450,000 or so distinct CDR3 sequences, roughly 26% seen once. This sample was also put to use in a study of T cells expressing NK-cell markers. That study adds: Four donors likewise had their CD3+CD56-NKG2C+ fraction led by these clonotypes.

The source is a woman between 18 and 29 years old in good health. The gene calls are TRBV6-2 or TRBV6-3 and TRBJ2-7; 9 nucleotides align to TRBD2. Sample: CD4+ T cells sorted from blood. The CDR3 loop is CASFLAGSYEQYF. The CDR3 DNA is TGTGCCAGCTTTCTAGCGGGATCGTACGAGCAGTACTTC.